These 32 T cell receptor beta chains were all obtained from the same sample, sequenced in a study of T cell repertoires in breast cancer. A second nested PCR with blocking oligonucleotides suppressed unpaired genes. TCRdb reanalysed the emulsion pairing reads using MiXCR and keeps one entry per CDR3 protein. Of about 40,000 distinct CDR3 sequences listed, around 45% are singletons. An expanded emulsion RT-PCR with primers for all TCR V genes paired CD8+ T cell chains. The sequenced material came from CD8+ T cells. Receptor source: a pool of human donors with breast cancer or a healthy control (not recorded which).

This clonotype appeared a few times. The chain combines TRBV2 with TRBJ2-1; 9 bases agree with TRBD1. CDR3 size: 15 residues. With V trimmed by 2 bases and J by 8 bases, 7 bases remained unmatched. Germline-derived CDR1 and CDR2 are SNHLY and FYNNEI. The CDR3, as DNA: TGTGCCAGCAGTGAATTGGGACAGGGTGGTGATGAGCAGTTCTTC. Residues: CASSELGQGGDEQFF.

This chain joins TRBV7-2 and TRBJ1-2; 8 bases map to TRBD1. Germline CDR1 and CDR2: SGHTA and FQGNSA. V was pared by 4 bases and J by 12 bases, with 13 bases of the junction left unmatched. The CDR3 covers 14 residues. In nucleotides, the CDR3 is TGTGCCAGCAGCTCGAGCAGTGGGCAGGGGGCCCACACCTTC. Encoded protein: CASSSSSGQGAHTF. The full variable domain, in which reference TRBV7-2 and TRBJ1-2 provide the parts outside the CDR3, is GAGVSQSPSNKVTEKGKDVELRCDPISGHTALYWYRQSLGQGLEFLIYFQGNSAPDKSGLPSDRFSAERTGGSVSTLTIQRTQQEDSAVYLCASSSSSGQGAHTFGSGTRLTVV.

This chain uses TRBV20-1 with TRBJ2-1; D unresolved. This CDR3 contains 11 residues. Germline CDR1 reads DFQATT; CDR2 reads SNEGSKA (reference sequence). Trimming took 3 bases from V and 9 from J, leaving 9 bases between them. The CDR3, as DNA: TGCAGTGCTAGTAGTCCGGTTGAGCAGTTCTTC. Translated, it gives CSASSPVEQFF.

V and J are TRBV6-1 and TRBJ2-1; the match to TRBD2 covers 8 bases. V lost 6 bases to trimming and J lost 4 bases; unmatched junction nucleotides: 8. Germline CDR1 reads MNHNS; CDR2 reads SASEGT. The CDR3 loop spans 15 amino acids. The CDR3 spells CASRDTSGRYNEQFF. The CDR3, as DNA: TGTGCCAGCAGGGATACTAGCGGCAGGTACAATGAGCAGTTCTTC.

In its sample, this clonotype was seen many times. The rearrangement joins TRBV20-1 to TRBJ2-3; either TRBD1 or TRBD2 may fit D (5 bases each). The CDR3 length is 13 residues. V lost 7 bases to trimming and J lost 0 bases, with 11 bases between them. Germline CDR1 DFQATT, CDR2 SNEGSKA (reference sequence). CDR3 loop: CSGLGTSTDTQYF. In DNA, the CDR3 is TGCAGTGGCCTCGGGACCAGCACAGATACGCAGTATTTT.

This clonotype has only a few counts. The chain recombines TRBV4-1 with TRBJ2-5; 7 bases align to TRBD1. The CDR3 totals 15 residues. CDR1 is MGHRA, CDR2 YSYEKL, per germline. V shed 3 bases, J shed 4 bases, and the junction held 8 bases outside the gene matches. This chain's CDR3 is CASSHGDSGLETQYF. Written as DNA, the CDR3 is TGCGCCAGCAGCCACGGGGACAGCGGATTAGAGACCCAGTACTTC.

The chain links TRBV28 to TRBJ2-7, with TRBD1 matching 8 bases. From germline, CDR1 is MDHEN and CDR2 SYDVKM. The trim removed 8 bases at V and 4 bases at J, leaving 10 bases unmatched. The CDR3 is 14 residues long. The CDR3 nucleotides read TGTGCCAGCTCCGCCGAGACAGGGGAATACGAGCAGTACTTC. This encodes CASSAETGEYEQYF.

This clonotype was observed a few times. The chain links TRBV27 to TRBJ1-2; D perhaps matches TRBD1 (6 bases). The germline V gene encodes CDR1 MNHEY and CDR2 SMNVEV (reference sequence). Trimming took 5 bases from V and 6 from J, leaving 13 bases between them. The CDR3 has 13 residues. CDR3 sequence: CASSPQGVDGYTF. CDR3 in DNA: TGTGCCAGCAGTCCACAGGGAGTAGATGGCTACACCTTC.

The chain employs TRBV19 and TRBJ2-5; D ambiguous. The germline V gene encodes CDR1 LNHDA and CDR2 SQIVND (reference sequence). V was cut by 3 bases and J by 7 bases, with 18 bases left in between. The CDR3 consists of 15 residues. The CDR3 DNA reads TGTGCCAGTAGTATCGCCCAGAAACGACGTGTGACCCAGTACTTC. Its translation is CASSIAQKRRVTQYF.

Turning to this clonotype: It may be a read error: a sequence one base away is much more abundant. The chain couples TRBV6-1 to TRBJ1-6, with D unclear. The CDR3 sequence is 15 residues long. V was clipped by 7 bases and J by 0 bases, with 10 bases between them. The germline CDR1 and CDR2 sequences are MNHNS and SASEGT. The chain's CDR3 is CASNRESSYNSPLHF. The CDR3 DNA reads TGTGCCAGCAATCGGGAGAGCTCCTATAATTCACCCCTCCACTTT.

V usage is TRBV7-3 and J usage is TRBJ2-1, with 7 positions matching TRBD2. V dropped 3 bases and J dropped 4; count of bases not matched to a gene: 6. Germline lookup yields CDR1 SGHTA and CDR2 FQGTGA. The CDR3 covers 15 residues. For the CDR3, the DNA is TGTGCCAGCAGCTTGGAAGGGCGGGAGTACAATGAGCAGTTCTTC. Residues: CASSLEGREYNEQFF.

The chain combines TRBV11-2 with TRBJ1-1, with D hard to call. The CDR3 has 13 amino acids. In germline, CDR1 is SGHAT, CDR2 FQNNGV. V was shortened by 0 bases and J by 6 bases, with 8 bases between the two germline ends. The CDR3 here is CASSLEDLAEAFF. CDR3 nucleotides: TGTGCCAGCAGCTTAGAGGATCTTGCTGAAGCTTTCTTT.

V gene TRBV2 combines with J gene TRBJ1-2, with D unclear. Germline V gene data show CDR1 as SNHLY and CDR2 as FYNNEI. The CDR3 loop spans 15 amino acids. Trimming left V 3 bases short and J 4 bases short, with 15 bases between. CDR3 sequence reads: CASSDVVRPGYGYTF. Here the CDR3 DNA reads TGTGCCAGCAGTGATGTAGTCCGCCCGGGCTATGGCTACACCTTC.

This clonotype was counted once. This sequence joins TRBV18 and TRBJ2-1; 8 bases agree with TRBD1. V dropped 4 bases and J dropped 5; count of bases not matched to a gene: 7. CDR1 is KGHSH and CDR2 is LQKENI in the germline V gene. The CDR3 is 15 residues long. The CDR3 nucleotides are TGTGCCAGCTCACGCCGACAGGGGACGAACAATGAGCAGTTCTTC. It yields the protein CASSRRQGTNNEQFF.

This sequence joins TRBV3-1 and TRBJ1-1; TRBD1 might be the D (5 bases). Germline assignment: CDR1 LGHDT and CDR2 YNNKEL (reference sequence). The length of the CDR3 is 17 residues. V was cut by 0 bases and J by 0 bases, with 14 bases left in between. The CDR3 is CASSQDKNFRVNTEAFF. DNA for the CDR3: TGTGCCAGCAGCCAAGACAAGAATTTCAGGGTGAACACTGAAGCTTTCTTT. Full variable domain (outside the CDR3, taken from reference TRBV3-1 and TRBJ1-1): DTAVSQTPKYLVTQMGNDKSIKCEQNLGHDTMYWYKQDSKKFLKIMFSYNNKELIINETVPNRFSPKSPDKAHLNLHINSLELGDSAVYFCASSQDKNFRVNTEAFFGQGTRLTVV.

The chain has TRBV2 and TRBJ2-7, with TRBD1 as a possible D gene (6 bases). The V end lost 8 bases, the J end lost 2 bases, and 13 bases lay between the germline ends. CDR1 and CDR2 (germline): SNHLY, FYNNEI. This CDR3 has 13 amino acids. The CDR3 loop reads CASLQDSTYEQYF. Here the CDR3 DNA reads TGTGCCAGCCTCCAGGACAGTACCTACGAGCAGTACTTC.

In its sample, this clonotype was seen a few times. The V and J genes are TRBV5-4 and TRBJ1-2; D not resolved. Germline V gives CDR1 SGHNT, CDR2 YYREEE (reference sequence). Trimming took off 7 bases at V and 2 bases at J, with 6 bases between the two ends. The CDR3 extends over 11 amino acids. In nucleotides, the CDR3 is TGTGCCAGCGGGAAAAACTATGGCTACACCTTC. It specifies CASGKNYGYTF.

This clonotype was recorded once. The chain links TRBV9 to TRBJ2-1, with 7 bases lining up with TRBD2. CDR1 is SGDLS and CDR2 is YYNGEE in the germline V gene. V shed 3 bases and J 7 bases; nucleotides not matched to a gene: 13. CDR3 length: 16 residues. CDR3: CASSEGMGLAANEQFF. The CDR3 region has the DNA TGTGCCAGCAGCGAGGGTATGGGGCTAGCGGCGAATGAGCAGTTCTTC.

This clonotype has at least ten counts. The chain employs TRBV6-4 and TRBJ2-1, with TRBD2 identical over 11 bases. The V gene's germline CDR1 is MRHNA and CDR2 SNTAGT. Trimming took 0 bases from V and 6 from J; bases not matched to a gene: 1. This CDR3 is built from 15 residues. The CDR3 is CASSDSSGGANEQFF. CDR3 sequence (DNA): TGTGCCAGCAGTGACTCTAGCGGGGGGGCCAATGAGCAGTTCTTC.

Of note for this clonotype: Germline and junction disagree at one end, which may indicate a read error. The rearrangement uses TRBV5-1 and TRBJ1-4, with a tentative D call TRBD1 (5 bases). The CDR3 length is 16 residues. Germline CDR1 is SGHRS and CDR2 is YFSETQ. Written as DNA, the CDR3 is TGCGCCAGCAGCTTGGGCGCGGGGCCCGGTGCTGAAAAACTGCTTTTT. Protein: CASSLGAGPGAEKLLF.

The genes are TRBV9 and TRBJ1-2; D gene unclear. The germline V gene encodes CDR1 SGDLS and CDR2 YYNGEE. V dropped 0 bases and J dropped 4 bases, with 4 bases sitting between them. The CDR3 totals 12 residues. DNA for the CDR3: TGTGCCAGCAGCGTAGAGGCCTATGGCTACACCTTC. Protein: CASSVEAYGYTF.

This clonotype has more than one count but fewer than ten. This chain links TRBV10-2 with TRBJ1-1; D is undetermined. This CDR3 is 14 amino acids long. Looked up from germline, CDR1 is WSHSY and CDR2 is SAAADI. V lost 3 bases and J 0 bases, leaving 8 bases between the germline ends. CDR3 residues: CASSDPGVNTEAFF. CDR3 in DNA: TGCGCCAGCAGTGACCCCGGGGTGAACACTGAAGCTTTCTTT.

The V and J genes are TRBV20-1 and TRBJ2-2; D not resolved. Germline V gene lookup returns CDR1 DFQATT and CDR2 SNEGSKA (reference sequence). CDR3 size: 13 residues. Between the trimmed V and J ends, which lost 6 bases and 4 bases, there was a span of 12 bases. The CDR3 loop is CSAAPDTTGELFF. CDR3 DNA: TGCAGTGCCGCACCCGACACCACCGGGGAGCTGTTTTTT.

The sample holds a few counts of this clonotype. The chain links TRBV19 to TRBJ2-1; D not certain. The germline gives CDR1 LNHDA, CDR2 SQIVND (reference sequence). The CDR3 is made up of 15 amino acids. Trimming removed 6 bases at V and 5 bases at J, with 17 bases between. CDR3 nucleotide sequence: TGTGCCAGTAGCCTGCGAAGCGCACGGCACAATGAGCAGTTCTTC. The encoded protein is CASSLRSARHNEQFF. Full variable domain (outside the CDR3, taken from reference TRBV19 and TRBJ2-1): DGGITQSPKYLFRKEGQNVTLSCEQNLNHDAMYWYRQDPGQGLRLIYYSQIVNDFQKGDIAEGYSVSREKKESFPLTVTSAQKNPTAFYLCASSLRSARHNEQFFGPGTRLTVL.

The chain combines TRBV12-3 or TRBV12-4 with TRBJ2-3; 12 positions match TRBD2. The CDR3 runs 16 residues. J was trimmed by 4 bases and V by 6 bases; bases with no gene match: 8. The CDR3 DNA reads TGTGCCAGCAGCCGGACTAGCGGGAAAGGGTCAGATACGCAGTATTTT. It translates to CASSRTSGKGSDTQYF.

The rearrangement uses TRBV10-3 and TRBJ1-1; weak D call: TRBD1 (5 bases). This CDR3 is built from 12 residues. Trimming left V 3 bases short and J 11 bases short, with 13 bases between. Per the germline V gene, CDR1 is ENHRY and CDR2 is SYGVKD. Written as DNA, the CDR3 is TGTGCCATCAGTGAAGGGGAAGCACGGGCTTTCTTT. Translation gives CAISEGEARAFF.

This clonotype was counted at least ten times. This chain connects TRBV20-1 to TRBJ1-1; TRBD1 agrees at 10 bases. The CDR3 covers 14 residues. The germline V gene encodes CDR1 DFQATT and CDR2 SNEGSKA (reference sequence). The V gene end was trimmed by 3 bases and the J gene end by 5 bases; junction bases not matched to a gene: 6. For the CDR3, the DNA is TGCAGTGCTAGGACAGGGGGCTCTGGGACTGAAGCTTTCTTT. This codes for CSARTGGSGTEAFF.

The chain carries TRBV7-9 and TRBJ1-1, with a possible D match to TRBD1 (6 bases). V lost 6 bases to trimming and J lost 0 bases, with 8 bases between them. This CDR3 has 13 amino acids. Germline V gives CDR1 SEHNR, CDR2 FQNEAQ (reference sequence). The CDR3 bases are TGTGCCAGCAGGTGGGACATGAACACTGAAGCTTTCTTT. This encodes CASRWDMNTEAFF.

The genes are TRBV3-1 and TRBJ1-4; D might be TRBD1 (6 bases). The germline CDR1 and CDR2 sequences are LGHDT and YNNKEL (reference sequence). V was pared by 2 bases and J by 3 bases, with 10 bases between. The CDR3 sequence is 15 residues long. For the CDR3, the DNA is TGTGCCAGCAGCCAATCGGGGGCCGCTAATGAAAAACTGTTTTTT. Translated: CASSQSGAANEKLFF.

This clonotype was counted only a few times. This rearrangement joins TRBV6-1 to TRBJ1-5; 11 bases agree with TRBD1. The CDR3 loop spans 16 amino acids. V was pared by 6 bases and J by 4 bases, with 8 bases of the junction left unmatched. Germline lookup yields CDR1 MNHNS and CDR2 SASEGT. The CDR3 coding sequence is TGTGCCAGCAGCCAAGGACAGGGGGCTTTAAATCAGCCCCAGCATTTT. Translation: CASSQGQGALNQPQHF.

This clonotype came up many times. The CDR3 protein is CASSERAPATDTQYF. Written as DNA, the CDR3 is TGTGCCAGCAGTGAAAGGGCCCCCGCCACAGATACGCAGTATTTT. V and J are TRBV6-1 and TRBJ2-3; D remains unclear. V lost 2 bases and J lost 2, with 11 bases in between. The CDR3 runs to 15 residues. Germline V gene lookup returns CDR1 MNHNS and CDR2 SASEGT.

The rearrangement joins TRBV5-1 to TRBJ2-3; possibly TRBD2 for D (6 bases). V was clipped by 5 bases and J by 2 bases, with 12 bases between them. Germline lookup yields CDR1 SGHRS and CDR2 YFSETQ. This CDR3 contains 14 residues. The CDR3 here is CASSRRGDTDTQYF. Here the CDR3 DNA reads TGCGCCAGCAGTCGGCGGGGAGACACAGATACGCAGTATTTT.